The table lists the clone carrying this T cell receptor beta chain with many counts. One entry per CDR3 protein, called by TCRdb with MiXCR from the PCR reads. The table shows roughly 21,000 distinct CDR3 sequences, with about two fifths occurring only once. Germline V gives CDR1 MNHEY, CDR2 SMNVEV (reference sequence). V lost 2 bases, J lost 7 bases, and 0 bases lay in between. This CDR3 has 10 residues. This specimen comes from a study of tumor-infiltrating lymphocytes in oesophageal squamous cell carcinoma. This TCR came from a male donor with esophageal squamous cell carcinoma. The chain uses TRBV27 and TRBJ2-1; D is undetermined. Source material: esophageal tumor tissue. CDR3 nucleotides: TGTGCCAGCAGTTTAAATGAGCAGTTCTTC. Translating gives CASSLNEQFF.